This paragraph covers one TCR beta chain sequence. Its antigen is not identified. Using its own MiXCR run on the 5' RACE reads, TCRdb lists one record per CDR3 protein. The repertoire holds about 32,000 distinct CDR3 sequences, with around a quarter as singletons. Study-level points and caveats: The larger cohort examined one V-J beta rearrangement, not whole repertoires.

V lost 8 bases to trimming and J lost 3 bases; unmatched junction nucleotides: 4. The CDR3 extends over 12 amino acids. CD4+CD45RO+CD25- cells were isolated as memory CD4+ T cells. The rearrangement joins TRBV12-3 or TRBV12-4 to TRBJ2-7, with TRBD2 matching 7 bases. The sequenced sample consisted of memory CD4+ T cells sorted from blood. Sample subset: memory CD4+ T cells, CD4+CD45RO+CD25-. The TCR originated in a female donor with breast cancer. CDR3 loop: CASGPGGYEQYF. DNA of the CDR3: TGTGCCAGCGGCCCGGGGGGCTACGAGCAGTACTTC.